These T cell receptor beta chains were read from a single sample in a study of OX40 agonist ivuxolimab in advanced cancers. The protocol was immunoSEQ multiplex PCR, while the TCRdb copy is restricted to in-frame clones and leaves out a portion. Counted here are under 20,000 clones, less than 85% occurring once; the ten biggest clones make up around 33%. Sequenced material: CD4+ or CD8+ T cells sorted from blood, taken in a trial of the OX40 agonist ivuxolimab. These receptors came from an adult with an advanced solid tumor such as melanoma, head and neck, liver or kidney cancer. Each CDR3 is given with its conserved first and last residue. The order of the fields is V gene, clone size, CDR3 protein. Only part of the rows carry a size: once, few, many, or a class if the clone is expanded.

TRBV19 | NA | CASSLQGWATEAFF
TRBV27 | NA | CASRQKGNSPLHF
TRBV11-3 | few | CASSDRGGASQETQYF
TRBV9 | NA | CASSGVPGNTEAFF
TRBV5-3 | NA | CARRVRGEQSRANVLTF
TRBV5-6 | NA | CASSPPGHHYEQYF
TRBV5-6 | NA | CASSLQLAVYEQYF
TRBV19 | NA | CASSIDGAEAFF
TRBV6-6 | NA | CASSYFRGYEQFF
TRBV7-9 | NA | CASSFRGRTGWFF
TRBV5-6 | NA | CASSPTGTDTQYF
TRBV27 | once | CASSSANRIKNIQYF
TRBV27 | NA | CASRTGQGFHGYTF
TRBV2 | NA | CASGAGHGTEAFF
TRBV7-9 | NA | CASSLETRNEQFF
TRBV5-5 | few | CASSFPGNAEAFF
TRBV7-9 | NA | CASNGQGNEKLFF
TRBV9 | NA | CASSVARVDEQFF
TRBV27 | NA | CASSWGTGRTDTQYF
TRBV19 | few | CASSTTAGGLNEQYF
TRBV27 | NA | CASSLGPSYEQYF
TRBV7-2 | NA | CASSLGTGVFGNQPQHF
TRBV7-2 | NA | CASTAGMGGNNQPQHF
TRBV4-3 | NA | CASSQARGWEQYF
TRBV7-6 | NA | CASSSFQGHEGVKLFF
TRBV19 | NA | CASSILGTEADTQYF
TRBV11-2 | NA | CASSPPRSGANVLTF
TRBV5-4 | NA | CASSPRGYSEAFF
TRBV27 | NA | CASSFFSGAGANVLTF
TRBV6-5 | NA | CASSDTSGYGYTF
TRBV10-3 | once | CAISEDRMKETQYF
TRBV14 | NA | CASSQLGRETQYF
TRBV19 | NA | CASSQQKGKTNEKLFF
TRBV10-3 | NA | CAISEGNTYEQYF
TRBV27 | NA | CASSLRGPSYEQYF
TRBV7-2 | NA | CASSLNRGHNEQFF
TRBV5-6 | NA | CASSLIYTEAFF
TRBV7-9 | NA | CAMDSGETQYF
TRBV2 | once | CASIHPGGGAGNTIYF
TRBV5-5 | NA | CASSLGAGGPEQYF
TRBV5-1 | NA | CASGGEVLDEQYF
TRBV7-9 | NA | CASSFPLAGGQETQYF
TRBV7-8 | few | CASSSGQSYFYNEQFF
TRBV7-9 | NA | CASSSLGYGYTF
TRBV6-6 | NA | CASSYSKFHDEQFF
TRBV27 | medium-sized | CASSLGPSTTEQYF
TRBV5-6 | few | CASSLGGAPNYGYTF
TRBV7-3 | once | CASRRGTGSGNTIYF